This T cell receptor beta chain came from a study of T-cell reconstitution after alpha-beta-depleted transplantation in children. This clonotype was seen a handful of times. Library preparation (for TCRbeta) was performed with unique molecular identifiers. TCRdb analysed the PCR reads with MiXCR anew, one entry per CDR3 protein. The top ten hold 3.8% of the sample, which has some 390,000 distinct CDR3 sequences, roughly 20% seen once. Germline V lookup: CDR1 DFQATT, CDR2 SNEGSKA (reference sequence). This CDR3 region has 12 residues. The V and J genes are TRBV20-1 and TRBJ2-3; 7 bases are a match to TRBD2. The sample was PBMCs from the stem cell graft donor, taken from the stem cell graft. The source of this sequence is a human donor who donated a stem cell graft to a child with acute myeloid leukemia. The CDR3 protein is CSSAGPTDTQYF. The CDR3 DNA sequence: TGCAGCTCAGCGGGACCCACAGATACGCAGTATTTT.